The 27 T cell receptor beta chains below were found in one sample sequenced in a study of blood T cell repertoires in COVID-19. The data were produced by immunoSEQ multiplex PCR, yet TCRdb's version contains in-frame clones alone and is incomplete. Counted here are around 330,000 clones, about 85% occurring once; the ten biggest clones make up approximately 1.9%. The sequencing input was PBMCs or T cells enriched from blood (not recorded which). The receptors here all came from a young woman who had been exposed to COVID-19.

The V gene is TRBV9, the J gene TRBJ2-2; D is unresolved. V lost 2 bases and J 0 bases, leaving 8 bases between the germline ends. The CDR3 totals 15 residues. Germline values: CDR1 SGDLS, CDR2 YYNGEE. CDR3 nucleotide sequence: TGTGCCAGCAGCGTTCAGAACGCGAACACCGGGGAGCTGTTTTTT. Its protein product is CASSVQNANTGELFF.

The chain carries TRBV3-1 (or the pseudogene TRBV3-2) and TRBJ1-5; 9 bases match TRBD1. V dropped 1 base and J dropped 6; count of bases not matched to a gene: 7. The CDR3 consists of 16 residues. The germline gives CDR1 LGHDT, CDR2 YNNKEL (reference sequence). The CDR3, as DNA: TGTGCCAGCAGCCAAGGGGACAGGGTGGGGGGTCAGCCCCAGCATTTT. As protein: CASSQGDRVGGQPQHF.

The chain recombines TRBV11-2 with TRBJ2-2; TRBD2 aligns across 7 bases. The CDR3 is made up of 16 amino acids. Germline V gene data show CDR1 as SGHAT and CDR2 as FQNNGV. J was trimmed by 3 bases and V by 5 bases; bases with no gene match: 9. CDR3 region: CASSPRRESYTGELFF. As DNA, the CDR3 is TGTGCCAGCAGCCCGAGGCGGGAGTCGTACACCGGGGAGCTGTTTTTT.

The chain recombines TRBV6-5 with TRBJ1-3; a possible D gene is TRBD1 (5 bases). The CDR3 consists of 15 residues. V shed 5 bases and J shed 2 bases, with 13 bases lying between them. CDR1 and CDR2 (germline): MNHEY, SVGAGI. Here the CDR3 reads CASSPPGRAGNTIYF. The CDR3 DNA is TGTGCCAGCAGTCCTCCGGGCAGGGCTGGAAACACCATATATTTT.

The chain links TRBV5-1 to TRBJ1-1, with D hard to call. Germline values: CDR1 SGHRS, CDR2 YFSETQ. The V end was cut by 4 bases, the J end by 0 bases, with 10 bases between. The CDR3 is 14 amino acids. CDR3 residues: CASSPEGLNTEAFF. The DNA for the CDR3 is TGCGCCAGCAGCCCCGAGGGTCTGAACACTGAAGCTTTCTTT.

The chain carries TRBV3-1 (or the pseudogene TRBV3-2) and TRBJ2-7; D not resolved. From germline, CDR1 is LGHDT and CDR2 YNNKEL (reference sequence). The V end was cut by 1 base, the J end by 1 base, with 11 bases between. This CDR3 spans 15 amino acids. The CDR3 DNA reads TGTGCCAGCAGCCAAGGACTGAGGAAATCCTACGAGCAGTACTTC. It encodes CASSQGLRKSYEQYF.

The chain joins TRBV5-5 to TRBJ1-5; D is perhaps TRBD1 (5 bases). The germline gives CDR1 SGHKS, CDR2 YYEKEE (reference sequence). This CDR3 has 15 amino acids. V was pared by 0 bases and J by 3 bases, with 10 bases between. The CDR3 sequence is CASSLATVDNQPQHF. The CDR3 region has the DNA TGTGCCAGCAGCTTGGCGACAGTAGACAATCAGCCCCAGCATTTT.

The chain uses TRBV14 and TRBJ1-2; weak D call: TRBD1 (5 bases). Germline V gene lookup returns CDR1 SGHDN and CDR2 FVKESK. This CDR3 is 14 amino acids long. Trimming shortened V by 4 bases and J by 3 bases, and 12 bases separated the two germline ends. CDR3 in amino acids: CASSPLTAHYGYTF. Written as DNA, the CDR3 is TGTGCCAGCAGCCCCCTGACAGCGCACTATGGCTACACCTTC.

Here the CDR3 reads CASSRTMRGWNSPLHF. The CDR3 coding sequence is TGTGCCAGCAGTCGTACGATGCGGGGCTGGAATTCACCCCTCCACTTT. The chain carries TRBV7-2 and TRBJ1-6, with D possibly matching TRBD1 (5 bases). The V gene's germline CDR1 is SGHTA and CDR2 FQGNSA. The CDR3 extends over 16 amino acids. V was clipped by 6 bases and J by 7 bases, with 19 bases between them. The full variable domain, with the rest looked up from reference TRBV7-2 and TRBJ1-6, is GAGVSQSPSNKVTEKGKDVELRCDPISGHTALYWYRQSLGQGLEFLIYFQGNSAPDKSGLPSDRFSAERTGGSVSTLTIQRTQQEDSAVYLCASSRTMRGWNSPLHFGNGTRLTVT.

This chain joins TRBV18 and TRBJ2-6, with TRBD1 matching 7 bases. The germline V gene has CDR1 KGHSH and CDR2 LQKENI. CDR3 length equals 18 residues. V shed 4 bases, J shed 0 bases, and the junction held 9 bases outside the gene matches. CDR3 in amino acids: CASSLDRRLNSGANVLTF. As DNA, the CDR3 is TGTGCCAGCTCACTGGACAGGAGGCTCAACTCTGGGGCCAACGTCCTGACTTTC. Complete variable domain (other parts from reference TRBV18 and TRBJ2-6): NAGVMQNPRHLVRRRGQEARLRCSPMKGHSHVYWYRQLPEEGLKFMVYLQKENIIDESGMPKERFSAEFPKEGPSILRIQQVVRGDSAAYFCASSLDRRLNSGANVLTFGAGSRLTVL.

This clone was counted a single time. The chain couples TRBV7-2 to TRBJ1-2, with a tentative D call TRBD1 (5 bases). V lost 1 base and J lost 7, with 16 bases in between. The germline CDR1 and CDR2 sequences are SGHTA and FQGNSA. The CDR3 contains 15 residues. The CDR3 region is CASSLDPRQGLGYTF. The CDR3, as DNA: TGTGCCAGCAGCTTAGATCCCAGGCAGGGCCTTGGCTACACCTTC.

V and J are TRBV10-3 and TRBJ2-7; 7 nucleotides agree with TRBD1. CDR1 ENHRY and CDR2 SYGVKD come from the germline V gene. This CDR3 has 14 residues. V lost 2 bases, J lost 1 base, and 2 bases stayed unmatched. CDR3 sequence: CAISEGGQSYEQYF. Written as DNA, the CDR3 is TGTGCCATCAGTGAGGGGGGACAGTCCTACGAGCAGTACTTC.

The rearrangement links TRBV14 to TRBJ2-1; 9 nucleotides align to TRBD1. Looked up from germline, CDR1 is SGHDN and CDR2 is FVKESK. The CDR3 sequence is 15 residues long. Trimming at V came to 4 bases and at J to 8 bases, leaving 9 bases not matched to a gene. CDR3: CASSLGQGQLDEQFF. As DNA, the CDR3 is TGTGCCAGCAGCCTCGGACAGGGGCAACTTGATGAGCAGTTCTTC.

V usage is TRBV11-1 and J usage is TRBJ2-1; D perhaps matches TRBD2 (5 bases). With 4 bases removed from V and 8 bases from J, the gap between germline ends came to 18 bases. Germline V gives CDR1 SGHAT, CDR2 FQDESV (reference sequence). The CDR3 runs to 15 residues. The CDR3 reads CASSSRALGIDEQFF. The CDR3 bases are TGTGCCAGCAGCTCAAGGGCTCTCGGGATCGATGAGCAGTTCTTC.

V and J are TRBV10-2 and TRBJ2-4, with 8 bases aligning to TRBD2. Germline CDR1 is WSHSY and CDR2 is SAAADI. This CDR3 spans 14 amino acids. The ends lost 5 bases at V and 6 bases at J; junction bases unmatched: 6. CDR3 sequence: CASSHPREGNIQYF. The CDR3 DNA sequence: TGCGCCAGCAGTCATCCACGGGAGGGAAACATTCAGTACTTC.

The chain couples TRBV4-3 to TRBJ2-7; 7 nucleotides match TRBD1. The germline gives CDR1 LGHNA, CDR2 YSLEER. Losses at the gene ends were 1 base for V and 0 bases for J; bases not matched to a gene: 9. CDR3 length: 17 amino acids. The CDR3 spells CASSQGLGQAHSYEQYF. The CDR3, as DNA: TGCGCCAGCAGCCAAGGGCTTGGACAGGCTCACTCCTACGAGCAGTACTTC.

The chain carries TRBV6-5 and TRBJ1-1, with D unclear. Germline lookup yields CDR1 MNHEY and CDR2 SVGAGI. Trimming took off 8 bases at V and 3 bases at J, with 19 bases between the two ends. There are 15 residues in the CDR3. The CDR3 here is CASWPALAGDTEAFF. DNA for the CDR3: TGTGCCAGCTGGCCCGCCCTGGCGGGCGACACTGAAGCTTTCTTT.

This chain connects TRBV9 to TRBJ1-2; 8 nucleotides match TRBD1. V trimming: 3 bases; J trimming: 7 bases; junction bases outside the gene matches: 5. CDR1 SGDLS and CDR2 YYNGEE come from the germline V gene. The CDR3 runs to 13 residues. This CDR3 reads CASSAGQGLGYTF. The CDR3 DNA follows: TGTGCCAGCAGCGCCGGACAGGGTCTTGGCTACACCTTC.

CDR3 protein: CATSLTTGMGTDTQYF. The CDR3 DNA reads as TGTGCCACCAGCCTTACTACAGGGATGGGCACAGATACGCAGTATTTT. This chain connects TRBV24-1 to TRBJ2-3, with a tentative D call TRBD1 (6 bases). The CDR3 spans 16 residues. V dropped 7 bases and J dropped 1 base, with 17 bases sitting between them. Germline CDR1 KGHDR, CDR2 SFDVKD.

This clone has only one observation. The CDR3 DNA follows: TGTGCCAGCAGCTTAGGGTCAGGCGGGCGTGCGCTCTACAATGAGCAGTTCTTC. The encoded protein is CASSLGSGGRALYNEQFF. The rearrangement joins TRBV7-8 to TRBJ2-1, with D possibly being TRBD2 (5 bases). V was cut by 1 base and J by 3 bases, with 19 bases left in between. The germline CDR1 and CDR2 sequences are SGHVS and FQNEAQ. CDR3 length: 18 amino acids.

The chain's CDR3 is CAIGQGNTEAFF. CDR3 DNA: TGTGCCATCGGACAGGGGAACACTGAAGCTTTCTTT. The genes are TRBV10-3 and TRBJ1-1; TRBD1 matches at 8 bases. In germline, CDR1 is ENHRY, CDR2 SYGVKD. The CDR3 is 12 residues long. With V trimmed by 8 bases and J by 1 base, 0 bases remained unmatched.

The chain has TRBV30 and TRBJ1-5, with unresolved D. The CDR3 extends over 13 amino acids. Between the trimmed V and J ends, which lost 4 bases and 2 bases, there was a span of 9 bases. The germline V gene encodes CDR1 GTSNPN and CDR2 SVGIG (reference sequence). The CDR3 bases are TGTGCCTGGAAACATACAGGCAATCAGCCCCAGCATTTT. Amino acid sequence: CAWKHTGNQPQHF.

This sequence joins TRBV23-1 and TRBJ2-5, with D tentatively TRBD2 (6 bases). TRBV23-1 is labeled an ORF, and its function is uncertain. Trimming shortened V by 2 bases and J by 0 bases, and 16 bases separated the two germline ends. The CDR3 has 17 amino acids. This CDR3 is CASSQPGEQGYQETQYF. CDR3 in DNA: TGCGCCAGCAGTCAACCGGGGGAGCAAGGGTACCAAGAGACCCAGTACTTC.

The chain employs TRBV3-1 (or the pseudogene TRBV3-2) and TRBJ2-3, with 11 bases identical to TRBD1. Germline loops: CDR1 LGHDT, CDR2 YNNKEL (reference sequence). This CDR3 is built from 16 residues. The V and J ends lost 4 bases and 4 bases, in that order; junction bases with no gene match: 7. The CDR3 here is CASSLRTGGRADTQYF. DNA for the CDR3: TGTGCCAGCAGCCTACGGACAGGGGGCAGAGCAGATACGCAGTATTTT.

The chain joins TRBV28 to TRBJ1-2; TRBD1 agrees at 8 bases. Per germline, CDR1 MDHEN and CDR2 SYDVKM. J gave up 4 bases and V 7 bases, and 5 bases lay outside the gene matches. The CDR3 totals 13 residues. The CDR3 sequence: CASTRTGSYGYTF. The DNA of the CDR3 is TGTGCCAGCACCCGGACAGGGTCCTATGGCTACACCTTC.

About this clone: Other DNA sequences of this sample code for an identical CDR3. The chain joins TRBV18 to TRBJ1-1; 9 bases agree with TRBD1. V was clipped by 3 bases and J by 1 base; unmatched bases: 3. CDR3 length: 15 amino acids. Per the germline V gene, CDR1 is KGHSH and CDR2 is LQKENI. The CDR3 DNA sequence: TGTGCCAGCTCACCTGGACAGGGGTCGAACACTGAAGCTTTCTTT. The encoded protein is CASSPGQGSNTEAFF. The full variable domain, its missing parts supplied by reference TRBV18 and TRBJ1-1, is NAGVMQNPRHLVRRRGQEARLRCSPMKGHSHVYWYRQLPEEGLKFMVYLQKENIIDESGMPKERFSAEFPKEGPSILRIQQVVRGDSAAYFCASSPGQGSNTEAFFGQGTRLTVV.

This sequence joins TRBV24-1 and TRBJ2-3, with 11 bases identical to TRBD1. The CDR3 runs 16 residues. V trimming: 2 bases; J trimming: 4 bases; junction bases outside the gene matches: 4. Germline lookup yields CDR1 KGHDR and CDR2 SFDVKD. CDR3 residues: CATSDWTGGGADTQYF. The CDR3 DNA reads as TGTGCCACCAGTGATTGGACAGGGGGCGGCGCAGATACGCAGTATTTT.